In its sample, the clone carrying this T cell receptor beta chain was seen many times. Germline CDR1 DFQATT, CDR2 SNEGSKA (reference sequence). This CDR3 spans 17 amino acids. J gave up 4 bases and V 5 bases, and 12 bases lay outside the gene matches. The sample comes from a study of early T cells in non-severe SARS-CoV-2 infection. TCRdb passed the 5' RACE reads through MiXCR, listing each CDR3 protein once. The data contain 100,000 to 130,000 distinct CDR3 sequences, over 8.5% of them seen just once; the ten biggest clones take up 6.5% to 8%. This receptor was obtained from an adult who was a healthcare worker with PCR-confirmed SARS-CoV-2 infection or an uninfected control (not recorded which). Sequenced input: whole blood. The chain uses TRBV20-1 and TRBJ2-2; 11 bases align to TRBD2. The CDR3 sequence: CSAAYSGRASGTGELFF. For the CDR3, the DNA is TGCAGTGCTGCCTATAGCGGGAGGGCCTCCGGCACCGGGGAGCTGTTTTTT.